A single sample gave rise to the 14 T cell receptor beta chains below, sequenced in a study of blood T cell repertoires in COVID-19. The protocol was immunoSEQ multiplex PCR, while the TCRdb copy is restricted to in-frame clones and leaves out a portion. The sample lists hundreds of thousands of clones; 70% to 90% were seen once. Sequenced input: peripheral blood. These receptors came from a human donor in a cohort sampled during active COVID-19.

V usage is TRBV7-9 and J usage is TRBJ2-2, with TRBD1 matching over 7 bases. V lost 1 base, J lost 3 bases, and 5 bases stayed unmatched. Per germline, CDR1 SEHNR and CDR2 FQNEAQ (reference sequence). This CDR3 has 16 residues. The CDR3 region has the DNA TGTGCCAGCAGCTTAGTGCGACAGGGATACACCGGGGAGCTGTTTTTT. Its translation: CASSLVRQGYTGELFF.

The V gene is TRBV5-1, the J gene TRBJ1-4, with TRBD1 matching over 9 bases. The CDR3 runs to 14 residues. The trim removed 4 bases at V and 7 bases at J, leaving 5 bases unmatched. Germline CDR1 reads SGHRS; CDR2 reads YFSETQ. CDR3 loop: CASSRDRGSEKLFF. CDR3 in DNA: TGCGCCAGCAGCCGAGACAGGGGGAGTGAAAAACTGTTTTTT.

Note on this clone: Other DNA variants within this sample encode the same CDR3. The chain employs TRBV6-5 and TRBJ1-6, with 7 nucleotides matching TRBD1. The V segment lost 6 bases and the J segment 0 bases; nucleotides outside the gene matches: 2. The CDR3 has 15 amino acids. CDR1 and CDR2 from the germline V gene are MNHEY and SVGAGI. This CDR3 reads CASSRGSSYNSPLHF. The CDR3, as DNA: TGTGCCAGCAGCAGGGGGAGCTCCTATAATTCACCCCTCCACTTT.

Only one count was recorded for this clone. One end of the junction fails to match germline, which may point to a read error. The rearrangement joins TRBV5-4 to TRBJ2-2; 9 nucleotides match TRBD2. Germline V CDR1 and CDR2: SGHNT, YYREEE (reference sequence). CDR3 length: 19 amino acids. The CDR3 loop is CASSLERLGGRGGTGELFF. For the CDR3, the DNA is TGTGCCAGCAGTTTGGAGCGCTTAGGCGGGAGGGGGGGCACCGGGGAGCTGTTTTTT.

V is TRBV18 and J is TRBJ2-5; the match to TRBD2 covers 11 bases. CDR1 KGHSH and CDR2 LQKENI come from the germline V gene. This CDR3 region has 15 residues. V dropped 3 bases and J dropped 4; count of bases not matched to a gene: 4. CDR3 bases: TGTGCCAGCTCACCTCTAGCGGGAGGAGGAGAGACCCAGTACTTC. As protein: CASSPLAGGGETQYF.

The V gene is TRBV4-2, the J gene TRBJ2-4; 11 bases align to TRBD2. This CDR3 has 16 residues. CDR1 and CDR2 (germline): LGHNA, YNFKEQ. V lost 4 bases to trimming and J lost 0 bases; unmatched junction nucleotides: 2. The DNA for the CDR3 is TGTGCCAGCAGCCCCGGACTAGCGGGAGCCAAAAACATTCAGTACTTC. Its protein product is CASSPGLAGAKNIQYF.

The chain links TRBV19 to TRBJ1-4, with 7 bases fitting TRBD1. The V and J ends lost 4 bases and 6 bases, in that order; junction bases with no gene match: 8. The CDR3 is 15 residues long. Looked up from germline, CDR1 is LNHDA and CDR2 is SQIVND (reference sequence). The CDR3 region is CASSNGQDVDEKLFF. The CDR3 nucleotides are TGTGCCAGTAGTAACGGACAGGACGTAGATGAAAAACTGTTTTTT.

The rearrangement joins TRBV7-3 to TRBJ2-5; 8 nucleotides agree with TRBD2. Germline-derived CDR1 and CDR2 are SGHTA and FQGTGA. J gave up 2 bases and V 5 bases, and 7 bases lay outside the gene matches. This CDR3 comprises 15 residues. Written as DNA, the CDR3 is TGTGCCAGCAGCACACGGGGGGGACATCAAGAGACCCAGTACTTC. This translates into CASSTRGGHQETQYF.

This clone occurred once. This rearrangement joins TRBV28 to TRBJ2-7, with 7 bases that match TRBD2. Germline trimming cut 7 bases from V and 4 bases from J; bases unmatched to any gene: 10. This CDR3 has 14 amino acids. The germline V gene encodes CDR1 MDHEN and CDR2 SYDVKM. The CDR3: CASTPSGVPYEQYF. CDR3 nucleotide sequence: TGTGCCAGCACCCCGAGCGGGGTGCCTTACGAGCAGTACTTC.

The chain links TRBV25-1 to TRBJ2-6; tentative D call: TRBD1 (6 bases). Trimming left V 2 bases short and J 2 bases short, with 10 bases between. The CDR3 runs to 16 residues. Germline CDR1 MGHDK, CDR2 SYGVNS. The CDR3 DNA reads TGTGCCAGCAGTGAAGGGGGCCCCACTGGGGCCAACGTCCTGACTTTC. Translated: CASSEGGPTGANVLTF.

The genes are TRBV27 and TRBJ1-2, with a weak D call TRBD1 (6 bases). Trimming stripped 10 bases from V and 7 bases from J, with 22 bases between. Looked up from germline, CDR1 is MNHEY and CDR2 is SMNVEV (reference sequence). The CDR3 extends over 14 amino acids. CDR3 sequence (DNA): TGTGCCACCCTGGGGGGGGCGCGGGAAGTTGGCTACACCTTC. Its translation: CATLGGAREVGYTF.

CDR3 bases: TGTGCCAGTAGTGGGGGGACCGACTCTGGAAACACCATATATTTT. This gives the protein CASSGGTDSGNTIYF. The genes are TRBV19 and TRBJ1-3, with D possibly matching TRBD1 (5 bases). The CDR3 is 15 amino acids. Germline loops: CDR1 LNHDA, CDR2 SQIVND (reference sequence). V dropped 5 bases and J dropped 0 bases, with 11 bases sitting between them.

The rearrangement links TRBV3-1 (or the pseudogene TRBV3-2) to TRBJ2-3; TRBD1 aligns across 9 bases. The ends lost 2 bases at V and 4 bases at J; junction bases unmatched: 4. CDR3 length equals 15 residues. Per the germline V gene, CDR1 is LGHDT and CDR2 is YNNKEL (reference sequence). Here the CDR3 reads CASSQNDRGADTQYF. The CDR3 nucleotides read TGTGCCAGCAGCCAAAACGACAGGGGGGCAGATACGCAGTATTTT.

The V call is TRBV7-9, the J call TRBJ1-1, with 9 bases that match TRBD1. The germline gives CDR1 SEHNR, CDR2 FQNEAQ (reference sequence). The V and J ends lost 5 bases and 4 bases, in that order; junction bases with no gene match: 5. The CDR3 sequence is 14 residues long. CDR3 sequence: CASSAGQGTTEAFF. The CDR3 DNA follows: TGTGCCAGCAGCGCCGGACAGGGGACCACTGAAGCTTTCTTT.